This T cell receptor beta chain was observed in a study of blood T cell repertoires in COVID-19 (dated by TCRdb to between 2020 and 2021). Study-wide context: Collaborator samples came from the United States, Italy and Spain and covered acute and convalescent phases of COVID-19. The material from the prospective study consisted of cDNA or gDNA derived from T cells, B-cell-depleted T cells, or PBMCs. The samples were drawn from the first 160 participants of the ongoing ImmuneRACE study and from 950 to 1,500 subjects provided by 6 global collaborators. The repertoires were released in a freely available public database intended as a resource for research on the immune response to SARS-CoV-2. Where HLA class I and class II types were available, the types were taken from metadata supplied by the sample provider, not from assay-based typing. Nearly every sample came with metadata listing a de-identified subject ID, COVID-19 status, age in years and sex. The dataset comprised deeply sampled blood TCRbeta repertoires from subjects exposed to, actively infected with, or recovered from COVID-19.

Here is what the overall study found, with its caveats: Clinical and demographic metadata were provided uncurated, with the amount varying by source and participant.

TCRbeta CDR3 regions were amplified from genomic DNA using the immunoSEQ Assay, a bias-controlled multiplex PCR. Processing in the source paper ran as follows. The number of nucleated cells in each sample was estimated from the amplification of reference gene primers within the assay. To quantify the absolute abundance of each unique TCRbeta CDR3 rearrangement, sequence reads were collapsed and filtered. For each sample, productive Simpson clonality was calculated as the square root of Simpson's diversity index across productive rearrangements. The source is immuneACCESS, and TCRdb retained only in-frame sequences with V and J called. Part of the clones is not carried over; for the studies checked, unresolved V genes explain less than half of this, and the remainder is unexplained. V and J calls and clone size are given by that table; D and trimming were obtained from the DNA. This sample is represented by about 380,000 clones; about 88% of them were singletons. Of the sample, roughly 3% is held by the ten largest clones.

A word on this clone: Its antigen is unknown. The record has no base qualities; no much larger clone is one base away.

The CDR3, cysteine through phenylalanine, is 17 amino acids long. Of the read, only the CDR3 DNA is kept; its 51 bases are in frame from base 1. CDR1 and CDR2 were assigned from the germline V gene (reference sequence) as PRHDT and FYEKMQ. The trim is 5 bases for V and 2 bases for J, with a gap of 20 bases between the germline ends. Enrolling through a virtual design, the prospective study's participants ranged in age from roughly 18 to 95 years and lived across 20 to 30 United States geographic areas. In the prospective study, participants were assigned to cohorts based on the clinical history participants reported in a screening survey and a study questionnaire. ImmuneRACE Cohort 3 recovered participants were defined by two consecutive negative NP/OP PCR tests, healthcare professional clearance, or symptom resolution. In the prospective study, mobile phlebotomists collected whole blood, serum and a nasopharyngeal or oropharyngeal swab from each participant. Participants in the prospective study had the option to provide additional blood draws and questionnaires over a roughly two-month period. Before DNA extraction, blood samples from the prospective study were shipped at room temperature or frozen.

The source of this sequence is a woman aged 30 to 39 who had recovered from COVID-19. The specimen was PBMCs or T cells enriched from blood (not recorded which). The V and J segments used are TRBV13 and TRBJ2-3; a tentative D call is TRBD2 (5 bases match). Here is the DNA: TGTGCCAGCAGCCCATTAGTGTGGGAGCGATCCACAGATACGCAGTATTTT. This yields the protein CASSPLVWERSTDTQYF. Reference TRBV13 and TRBJ2-3 proteins supply the regions before and after the CDR3; the full variable domain is: AAGVIQSPRHLIKEKRETATLKCYPIPRHDTVYWYQQGPGQDPQFLISFYEKMQSDKGSIPDRFSAQQFSDYHSELNMSSLELGDSALYFCASSPLVWERSTDTQYFGPGTRLTVL.